The entry below gives a single T cell receptor beta chain sequence along with its context. Its specificity is not known. CDR3 length: 15 amino acids. A single record per CDR3 protein comes from TCRdb applying MiXCR to the 5' RACE reads. The repertoire has around 90,000 distinct CDR3 sequences, around an eighth of them found once; the top ten carry approximately 26%. These data are taken from a study of T-cell memory formation after mild COVID-19. Study-level findings and limits: Certain responding clones were present in pre-infection memory, suggesting participation of cross-reactive memory.

This sequence joins TRBV21-1 and TRBJ2-3; TRBD1 is the table's D call and was not checked against the DNA. TRBV21-1 is annotated as a pseudogene. Sequencing used PBMCs or a T cell subset sorted from them (not recorded which). The receptor was isolated from an adult woman who had mild COVID-19 (a few samples of this study predate the infection). Cell type and time point are not known. CDR3 sequence (DNA): TGTGCCAGCAGCAAGACAGTCACCAGCACAGATACGCAGTATTTT. Its protein is CASSKTVTSTDTQYF.